Reported below is one T cell receptor beta chain. What it recognizes is unknown. Stated treatment: roughly 11-day PBMC culture with coronavirus spike peptide pools or control peptides (ViraFEST assay). Sequencing of DNA taken from cultured CD4+ T cells relied on the Oncomine TCR Beta short-read assay. MiXCR, applied by TCRdb to the PCR reads, yields one record per CDR3 protein. Here the sample spans roughly 13,000 distinct CDR3 sequences, 60% to 70% being singletons. The data were obtained in a study of vaccination and CD4 T cells after COVID-19. Looking at the study overall: The convalescent group had six males, four females, seven Caucasians, two Asians, one multiracial. Overlapping spike peptides of SARS-CoV-2, HCoV-NL63, HCoV-OC43 and HCoV-229E were used, and cells were stimulated with them. Researchers treated control cultures with a CEFX pool, an HIV-1 Nef pool, or no peptide. Whole-study results and caveats: The study found that a median approximately 86% of reactive clones in convalescent patients appeared only post-vaccination.

Sequencing input: CD4+ T cells from blood, cultured in vitro. This receptor was taken from a human donor who had recovered from COVID-19.

CDR3 DNA: TGTGCCACCAGTGATCGGGGGACAACCTATGGCTACACCTTC. Protein product: CATSDRGTTYGYTF. The V gene is TRBV24-1, the J gene TRBJ1-2; D might be TRBD1 (6 bases). This CDR3 spans 14 amino acids. Looked up from germline, CDR1 is KGHDR and CDR2 is SFDVKD. With 3 bases removed from V and 4 bases from J, the gap between germline ends came to 11 bases.